This T cell receptor (beta chain) was recorded in a study of blood T cell repertoires in COVID-19. Clinical history as reported by participants underpinned cohort assignment. Within 2 weeks before study entry, exposed participants met a COVID-19 case. TCRdb's copy holds only in-frame clones and misses some; the assay was immunoSEQ multiplex PCR. Among 350,000 to 450,000 clones, over 75% were seen once, and the ten largest hold roughly 1.4%. Germline loops: CDR1 SGHVS, CDR2 FNYEAQ. Unmatched junction bases numbered 10, after V lost 2 bases and J lost 2 bases. The CDR3 runs 19 residues. This sequence was found in a woman aged 18-29 years who had been exposed to COVID-19. The specimen sequenced was PBMCs or T cells enriched from blood (not recorded which). The chain links TRBV7-6 to TRBJ2-3; TRBD2 matches at 13 bases. CDR3 loop: CASSLRATTSGGPTDTQYF. The DNA of the CDR3 is TGTGCCAGCAGCTTAAGAGCGACGACTAGCGGGGGGCCCACAGATACGCAGTATTTT.